Listed below are T cell receptor beta chains from one sample, sequenced in a study of Graves' ophthalmopathy and Graves' hyperthyroidism. TCRdb fed the multiplex PCR reads into MiXCR, producing one record per CDR3 protein. In the table there are around 400,000 distinct CDR3 sequences, about 16% of which are singletons. The sample consisted of peripheral blood. The source of these receptors is a woman aged 18 to 35 with Graves' ophthalmopathy. Each CDR3 is given with its conserved first and last residue. Fields, in order: V gene, clone size, J gene, D gene, CDR3 protein, CDR3 DNA. D genes are given only for firm matches. Clone size appears in some rows only: once, few, many, or a class for an expanded clone.

v_call: TRBV3-1
clone_size: many
j_call: TRBJ1-2
d_call: NA
cdr3_aa: CASSPSMAGLDYGYTF
cdr3_nt: TGTGCCAGCAGCCCAAGCATGGCAGGGCTGGACTATGGCTACACCTTC

v_call: TRBV9
clone_size: many
j_call: TRBJ1-6
d_call: TRBD1
cdr3_aa: CASSVAEGANSPLHF
cdr3_nt: TGTGCCAGCAGCGTAGCTGAGGGGGCTAATTCACCCCTCCACTTT

v_call: TRBV28
clone_size: many
j_call: TRBJ1-6
d_call: NA
cdr3_aa: CASSSSDSSYNSPLHF
cdr3_nt: TGTGCCAGCAGTTCCTCGGACAGCTCCTATAATTCACCCCTCCACTTT

v_call: TRBV6-1
clone_size: NA
j_call: TRBJ1-1
d_call: TRBD1
cdr3_aa: CASRRGTGEEAFF
cdr3_nt: TGTGCCAGCAGGAGGGGGACAGGGGAAGAAGCTTTCTTT

v_call: TRBV9
clone_size: many
j_call: TRBJ2-7
d_call: NA
cdr3_aa: CASSGSGRAAYEQYF
cdr3_nt: TGTGCCAGCAGCGGGTCAGGACGGGCAGCCTACGAGCAGTACTTC

v_call: TRBV6-2/TRBV6-3
clone_size: many
j_call: TRBJ2-5
d_call: NA
cdr3_aa: CASSVPRDTWETQYF
cdr3_nt: TGTGCCAGCAGCGTACCCCGGGACACCTGGGAGACCCAGTACTTC

v_call: TRBV10-3
clone_size: NA
j_call: TRBJ2-7
d_call: NA
cdr3_aa: CAISGIQGGEQYF
cdr3_nt: TGTGCCATCAGCGGTATTCAGGGGGGCGAGCAGTACTTC

v_call: TRBV30
clone_size: many
j_call: TRBJ1-3
d_call: NA
cdr3_aa: CAWSPTSGNTIYF
cdr3_nt: TGTGCCTGGAGTCCCACCTCTGGAAACACCATATATTTT

v_call: TRBV4-3
clone_size: many
j_call: TRBJ2-5
d_call: NA
cdr3_aa: CASSQDRRQRETQYF
cdr3_nt: TGCGCCAGCAGCCAAGATAGAAGACAGAGGGAGACCCAGTACTTC

v_call: TRBV28
clone_size: NA
j_call: TRBJ2-7
d_call: TRBD2
cdr3_aa: CASSSTVLAGGRREQYF
cdr3_nt: TGTGCCAGCAGTTCAACAGTTCTAGCGGGGGGGCGTCGCGAGCAGTACTTC

v_call: TRBV28
clone_size: many
j_call: TRBJ1-1
d_call: NA
cdr3_aa: CASSLWGPTEAFF
cdr3_nt: TGTGCCAGCAGTTTGTGGGGGCCCACTGAAGCTTTCTTT

v_call: TRBV6-5
clone_size: many
j_call: TRBJ1-6
d_call: NA
cdr3_aa: CASQGRGSYNSPLHF
cdr3_nt: TGTGCCAGCCAGGGGAGGGGCTCCTATAATTCACCCCTCCACTTT

v_call: TRBV20-1
clone_size: many
j_call: TRBJ1-2
d_call: NA
cdr3_aa: CSAPLGRARGYGYTF
cdr3_nt: TGCAGTGCCCCCTTAGGGAGGGCTCGGGGCTATGGCTACACCTTC

v_call: TRBV11-2
clone_size: NA
j_call: TRBJ2-5
d_call: TRBD2
cdr3_aa: CASSRSGTREETQYF
cdr3_nt: TGTGCCAGCAGCCGCTCCGGGACTAGAGAAGAGACCCAGTACTTC

v_call: TRBV6-5
clone_size: NA
j_call: TRBJ1-1
d_call: TRBD1
cdr3_aa: CASGYRDRKQAFF
cdr3_nt: TGTGCCAGCGGTTACCGGGACAGAAAACAAGCTTTCTTT

v_call: TRBV7-2
clone_size: NA
j_call: TRBJ1-6
d_call: NA
cdr3_aa: CASSARDSPLHF
cdr3_nt: TGTGCCAGCAGCGCCCGGGACTCTCCCCTCCACTTT

v_call: TRBV27
clone_size: many
j_call: TRBJ1-1
d_call: NA
cdr3_aa: CASSLFGSNTEAFF
cdr3_nt: TGTGCCAGCAGTTTATTCGGGTCGAACACTGAAGCTTTCTTT

v_call: TRBV2
clone_size: NA
j_call: TRBJ1-3
d_call: NA
cdr3_aa: CASSADANSGNTIYF
cdr3_nt: TGTGCCAGCAGCGCAGACGCGAACTCTGGAAACACCATATATTTT

v_call: TRBV7-8
clone_size: NA
j_call: TRBJ2-7
d_call: TRBD1
cdr3_aa: CASSLEFVGQGAYEQYF
cdr3_nt: TGTGCCAGCAGCTTAGAATTCGTGGGACAGGGGGCCTACGAGCAGTACTTC

v_call: TRBV7-2
clone_size: many
j_call: TRBJ2-3
d_call: NA
cdr3_aa: CASSLDGRDTQYF
cdr3_nt: TGTGCCAGCAGCTTAGACGGGAGAGATACGCAGTATTTT

v_call: TRBV19
clone_size: many
j_call: TRBJ1-5
d_call: NA
cdr3_aa: CASSLLGQHSNQPQHF
cdr3_nt: TGTGCCAGTAGTCTTCTGGGGCAACATAGCAATCAGCCCCAGCATTTT

v_call: TRBV10-2
clone_size: few
j_call: TRBJ2-2
d_call: TRBD2
cdr3_aa: CASRGQPGLAALESQGELFF
cdr3_nt: TGCGCCAGCAGGGGACAGCCGGGACTAGCGGCATTAGAATCCCAGGGGGAGCTGTTTTTT

v_call: TRBV9
clone_size: many
j_call: TRBJ1-1
d_call: TRBD1
cdr3_aa: CASSAGQDPEAFF
cdr3_nt: TGTGCCAGCAGCGCCGGACAGGACCCTGAAGCTTTCTTT

v_call: TRBV7-8
clone_size: NA
j_call: TRBJ1-5
d_call: NA
cdr3_aa: CASSLTRIMIQPQHF
cdr3_nt: TGTGCCAGCAGCCTGACCCGGATTATGATTCAGCCCCAGCATTTT

v_call: TRBV30
clone_size: many
j_call: TRBJ1-6
d_call: NA
cdr3_aa: CAWSVGFHSPLHF
cdr3_nt: TGTGCCTGGAGTGTGGGTTTTCATTCACCCCTCCACTTT